This T cell receptor beta chain was identified in a study of T cells expressing NK-cell markers. Libraries used 5'RACE template switching adding universal primer site and UMIs. TCRdb re-called the 5' RACE reads and shows each CDR3 protein once, DNA omitted. This sample's clone table lists about 150,000 distinct CDR3 sequences. The sequenced sample consisted of blood T cells: a sorted CD56 or NKG2C T cell subset, CD4+ or CD8+ T cells, or bulk PBMC T cells (not recorded which). The TCR was taken from a man aged 18 to 29 in good health.

CDR3 sequence: CATSDFGTNPNTGELFF. The chain carries TRBV24-1 and TRBJ2-2; TCRdb names TRBD1, which stays unverified in the absence of DNA. CDR3 size: 17 residues. Germline V gene data show CDR1 as KGHDR and CDR2 as SFDVKD.